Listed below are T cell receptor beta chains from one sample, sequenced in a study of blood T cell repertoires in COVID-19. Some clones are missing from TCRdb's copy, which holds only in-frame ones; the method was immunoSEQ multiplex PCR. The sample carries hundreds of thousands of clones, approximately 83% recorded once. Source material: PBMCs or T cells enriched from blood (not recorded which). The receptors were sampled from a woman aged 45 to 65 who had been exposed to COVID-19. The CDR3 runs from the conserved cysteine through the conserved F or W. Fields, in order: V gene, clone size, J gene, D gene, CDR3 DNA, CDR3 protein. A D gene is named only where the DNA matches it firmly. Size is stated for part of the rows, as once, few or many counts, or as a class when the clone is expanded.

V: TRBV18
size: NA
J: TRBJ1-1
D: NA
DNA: TGTGCCAGCTCACCACCGTCAGGGGCTTCGTATACTGAAGCTTTCTTT
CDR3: CASSPPSGASYTEAFF

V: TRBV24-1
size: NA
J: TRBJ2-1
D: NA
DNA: TGTGCCACCAGTGATGCCGGGGGGCCCGTCAATGAGCAGTTCTTC
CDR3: CATSDAGGPVNEQFF

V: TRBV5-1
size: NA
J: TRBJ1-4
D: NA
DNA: TGCGCCAGCAGCTCCGGACAAACTAATGAAAAACTGTTTTTT
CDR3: CASSSGQTNEKLFF

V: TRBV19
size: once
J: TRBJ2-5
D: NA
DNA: TGTGCCAGTAGTATAGATCGGGTAGGGCGGGGAGAGACCCAGTACTTC
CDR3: CASSIDRVGRGETQYF

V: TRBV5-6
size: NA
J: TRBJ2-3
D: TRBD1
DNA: TGTGCCAGCAGCGGGGACAGGGTGACCACAGATACGCAGTATTTT
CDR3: CASSGDRVTTDTQYF

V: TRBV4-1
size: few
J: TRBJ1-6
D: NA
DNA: TGCGCCAGCAGCCAATCCATCCTGGCAGGGACCTATAATTCACCCCTCCACTTT
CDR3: CASSQSILAGTYNSPLHF

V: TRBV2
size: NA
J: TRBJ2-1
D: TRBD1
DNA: TGTGCCAGCAGAGACCGGGACAGGGCGAGCAATGAGCAGTTCTTC
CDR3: CASRDRDRASNEQFF

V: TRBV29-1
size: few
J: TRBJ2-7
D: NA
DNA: TGCAGCGTTGAAACCTCCGACAGGAACGAGCAGTACTTC
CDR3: CSVETSDRNEQYF

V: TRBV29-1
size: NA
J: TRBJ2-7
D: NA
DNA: TGCAGCGTCCTCTCGGGGTCGTACTACGAGCAGTACTTC
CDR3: CSVLSGSYYEQYF

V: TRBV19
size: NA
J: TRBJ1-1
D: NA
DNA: TGTGCCAGTAGTCTGGCGCTGGGATGGGGAGGGGGAACTGAAGCTTTCTTT
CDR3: CASSLALGWGGGTEAFF

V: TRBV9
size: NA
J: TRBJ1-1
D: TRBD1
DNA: TGTGCCAGCAGCGTAGGGGCAGGGGACAGCCGTGAAGCTTTCTTT
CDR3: CASSVGAGDSREAFF

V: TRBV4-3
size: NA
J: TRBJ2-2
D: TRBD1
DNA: TGCGCCAGCAGCCCCGGGACAGGGGGCTTGAACACCGGGGAGCTGTTTTTT
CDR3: CASSPGTGGLNTGELFF

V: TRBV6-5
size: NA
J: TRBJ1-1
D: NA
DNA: TGTGCCAGCAGTTACTCGACATTGAACACTGAAGCTTTCTTT
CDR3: CASSYSTLNTEAFF

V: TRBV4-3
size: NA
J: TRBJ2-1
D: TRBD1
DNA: TGCGCCAGCAGCCAACTACAGGGGAATGAGCAGTTCTTC
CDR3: CASSQLQGNEQFF

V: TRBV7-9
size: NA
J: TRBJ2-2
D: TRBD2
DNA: TGTGCCAGCAGACTGATACTAGCGGGGGGGAACACCGGGGAGCTGTTTTTT
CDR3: CASRLILAGGNTGELFF

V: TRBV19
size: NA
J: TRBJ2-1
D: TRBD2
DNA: TGTGCCAGTAGCCCCGACCCGCTGACTAGCGGGGGGGCGAATGAGCAGTTCTTC
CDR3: CASSPDPLTSGGANEQFF

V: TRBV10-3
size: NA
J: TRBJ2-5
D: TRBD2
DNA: TGTGGTAGCGGGGGGGCGGGTAAAGAGACCCAGTACTTC
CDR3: CGSGGAGKETQYF

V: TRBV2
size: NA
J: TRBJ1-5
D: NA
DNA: TGTGCCAGCAGTCTACAGGGATCAAGTCAGCCCCAGCATTTT
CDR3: CASSLQGSSQPQHF

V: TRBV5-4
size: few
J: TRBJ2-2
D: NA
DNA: TGTGCCAGCAGCTTAGCTCAGGGTAGAGGCGGGGAGCTGTTTTTT
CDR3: CASSLAQGRGGELFF

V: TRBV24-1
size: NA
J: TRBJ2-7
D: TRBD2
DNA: TGTGCCACCCGCGGGACTAGTTCGGGCGAGCAGTACTTC
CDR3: CATRGTSSGEQYF

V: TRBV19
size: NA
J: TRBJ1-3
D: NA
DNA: TGTGCCAGTAGTCGGCGGACAGAGGGAAACACCATATATTTT
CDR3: CASSRRTEGNTIYF

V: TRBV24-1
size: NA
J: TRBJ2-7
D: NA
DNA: TGTGCCACCAGTGATTTCGGGTACGAGCAGTACTTC
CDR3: CATSDFGYEQYF

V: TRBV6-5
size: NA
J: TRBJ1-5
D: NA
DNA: TGTGCCAGCCGGACGGGGGAATTAAAAGCACAGCCCCAGCATTTT
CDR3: CASRTGELKAQPQHF

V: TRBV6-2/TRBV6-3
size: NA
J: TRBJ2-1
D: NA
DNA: TGTGCCAGCAGTTATGGGGGGGGGCCGAATGAGCAGTTCTTC
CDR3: CASSYGGGPNEQFF

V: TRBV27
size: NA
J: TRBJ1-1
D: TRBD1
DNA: TGTGCCAGCATCCTTTGGACAGGTGAAGCTTTCTTT
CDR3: CASILWTGEAFF

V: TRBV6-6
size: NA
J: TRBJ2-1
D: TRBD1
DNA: TGTGCCAGCAGTTCCACAGGGGGTCAGAACAATGAGCAGTTCTTC
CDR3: CASSSTGGQNNEQFF

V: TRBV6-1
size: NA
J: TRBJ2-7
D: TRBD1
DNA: TGTGCCAGCAGTGAAGCGCCTGGGACAGGGCCTTACGAGCAGTACTTC
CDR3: CASSEAPGTGPYEQYF

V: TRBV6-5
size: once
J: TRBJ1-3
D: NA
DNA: TGTGCCAGCAGTTACGCGGGCGACTCTGGAAACACCATATATTTT
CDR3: CASSYAGDSGNTIYF

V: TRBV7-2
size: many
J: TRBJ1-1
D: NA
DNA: TGTGCCAGCAGCGCTCGGGCCCCGAGGGACACTGAAGCTTTCTTT
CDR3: CASSARAPRDTEAFF

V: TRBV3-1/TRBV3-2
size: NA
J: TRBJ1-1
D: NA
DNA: TGTGCCAGCAGCCTTCCCGGGGGAAGCACTGAAGCTTTCTTT
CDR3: CASSLPGGSTEAFF

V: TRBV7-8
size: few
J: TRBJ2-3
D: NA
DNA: TGTGCCAGCAGCGCGGGGCCCCGCACAGATACGCAGTATTTT
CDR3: CASSAGPRTDTQYF

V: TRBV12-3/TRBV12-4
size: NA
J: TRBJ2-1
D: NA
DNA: TGTGCCAGCAGTTTAGGACAGTACAATGAGCAGTTCTTC
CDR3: CASSLGQYNEQFF

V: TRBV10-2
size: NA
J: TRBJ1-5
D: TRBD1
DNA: TGCGCCAGCAGTGAGCGACAGGGAGGTCAGCCCCAGCATTTT
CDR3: CASSERQGGQPQHF

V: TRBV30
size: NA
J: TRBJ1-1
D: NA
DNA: TGTGCCTGGCAAACAGGGACCGAAGCTTTCTTT
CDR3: CAWQTGTEAFF

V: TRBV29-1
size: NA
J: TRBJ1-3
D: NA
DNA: TGCAGCGTTGAAGAGGCGGGGGGAAACACCATATATTTT
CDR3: CSVEEAGGNTIYF